Listed here is a single TCR beta chain. There is no known antigen for this receptor. No base quality values were provided; no much bigger clone lies one nucleotide off. This specimen comes from a study of T-cell reconstitution after alpha-beta-depleted transplantation in children (dated by TCRdb to between 2015 and 2016). Study-level background: The study quantitatively tracked T-cell immune reconstitution after TCRalphabeta/CD19-depleted allogeneic hematopoietic cell transplantation in children using TCR repertoire profiling. Results and caveats for the whole study, not just this receptor: Hyperexpanded clone frequencies declined over subsequent months; after one year, T-cell counts and TCRbeta diversity were mostly attributed to newly produced T cells. In some patients, high TCRbeta diversity at day 60 was attributed to recipient T cells and intrathymic progenitors that had survived conditioning. The apparently early alphabetaT-cell count recovery about two months after transplant was reportedly dependent on only several hundred rapidly expanded clones derived from non-depleted graft cells.

The library was built by means of PCR. Sequencing used an Illumina HiSeq 2500. To normalize quantification of the TCRbeta repertoire, the TCR libraries were built with molecular barcoding that relied on unique molecular identifiers. Through fastp at Q25 and MiXCR, TCRdb rebuilt clones from the public reads, retaining in-frame beta chains. Each CDR3 protein appears once, grouped with its most common genes and DNA. The sample table contains hundreds of thousands of distinct CDR3 sequences; only one count was recorded for 16% of them. The leading ten clones occupy around 43% of the sample. V lost 2 bases and J lost 5 bases; the stretch between them is 22 bases long. From the cysteine through the phenylalanine, the CDR3 covers 18 amino acids. Only the CDR3 DNA is retained, 54 bases long and in frame from the first base. The germline V gene sets CDR1 to SGHTA and CDR2 to FQGTGA. Interpreted using the paper, the treatment or condition label stands for: allogeneic hematopoietic cell transplantation with graft depleted of TCRalphabeta T cells and CD19 B cells. Transplant recipients were children who received TCRalphabeta/CD19-depleted allogeneic hematopoietic cell grafts.

The rearranged segments are TRBV7-3 and TRBJ1-5, with no confident D gene call. The specimen comprised PBMCs, mostly from graft donor cells, sampled 360 days after TCRalphabeta/CD19-depleted stem cell transplant. This TCR came from a male patient aged 2-15 years who had a stem cell transplant for acute lymphoblastic leukemia, so the T cells may come from the graft donor. CDR3 reads: CASSLARIGLAGHQPQHF. The DNA sequence is TGTGCCAGCAGCTTAGCAAGGATCGGACTGGCGGGTCATCAGCCCCAGCATTTT.